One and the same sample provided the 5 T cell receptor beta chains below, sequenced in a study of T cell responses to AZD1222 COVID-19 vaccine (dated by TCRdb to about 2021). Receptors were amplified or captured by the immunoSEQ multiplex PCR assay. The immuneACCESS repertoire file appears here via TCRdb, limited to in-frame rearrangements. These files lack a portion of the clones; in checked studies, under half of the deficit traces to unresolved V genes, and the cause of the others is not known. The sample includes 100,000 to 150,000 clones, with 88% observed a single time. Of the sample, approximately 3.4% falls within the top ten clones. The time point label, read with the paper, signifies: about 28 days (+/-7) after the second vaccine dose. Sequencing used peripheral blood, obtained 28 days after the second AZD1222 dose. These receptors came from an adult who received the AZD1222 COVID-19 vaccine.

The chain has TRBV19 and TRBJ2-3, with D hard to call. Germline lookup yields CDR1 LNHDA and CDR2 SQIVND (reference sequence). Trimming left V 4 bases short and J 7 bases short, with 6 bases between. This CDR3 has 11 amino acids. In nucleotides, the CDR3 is TGTGCCAGTAGTAGAAGGAATACGCAGTATTTT. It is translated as CASSRRNTQYF. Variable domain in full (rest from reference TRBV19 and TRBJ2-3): DGGITQSPKYLFRKEGQNVTLSCEQNLNHDAMYWYRQDPGQGLRLIYYSQIVNDFQKGDIAEGYSVSREKKESFPLTVTSAQKNPTAFYLCASSRRNTQYFGPGTRLTVL.

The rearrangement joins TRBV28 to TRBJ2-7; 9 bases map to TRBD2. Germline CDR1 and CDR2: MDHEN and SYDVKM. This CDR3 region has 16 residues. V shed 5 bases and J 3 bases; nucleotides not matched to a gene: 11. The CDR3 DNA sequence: TGTGCCAGCAGTGCCTCCGGGACTAGCAGCGTCTACGAGCAGTACTTC. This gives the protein CASSASGTSSVYEQYF.

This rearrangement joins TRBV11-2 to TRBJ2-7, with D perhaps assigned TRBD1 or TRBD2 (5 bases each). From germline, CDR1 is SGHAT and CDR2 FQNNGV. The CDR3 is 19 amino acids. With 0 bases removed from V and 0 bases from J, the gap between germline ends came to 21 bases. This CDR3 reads CASSLEPLVGTSSSYEQYF. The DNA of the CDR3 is TGTGCCAGCAGCTTAGAGCCGCTAGTCGGGACGTCCAGCTCCTACGAGCAGTACTTC.

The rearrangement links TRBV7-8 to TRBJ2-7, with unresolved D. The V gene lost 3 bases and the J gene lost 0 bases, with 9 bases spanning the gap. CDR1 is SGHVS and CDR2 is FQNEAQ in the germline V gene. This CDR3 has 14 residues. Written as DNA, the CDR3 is TGTGCCAGCAGCTTTGACCCCAGCTCCTACGAGCAGTACTTC. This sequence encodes CASSFDPSSYEQYF.

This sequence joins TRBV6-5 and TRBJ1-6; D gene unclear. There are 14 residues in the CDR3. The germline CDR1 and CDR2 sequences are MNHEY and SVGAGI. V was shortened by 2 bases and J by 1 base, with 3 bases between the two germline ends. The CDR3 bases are TGTGCCAGCAGTTACAGATCCTATAATTCACCCCTCCACTTT. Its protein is CASSYRSYNSPLHF.